Below, 13 T cell receptor beta chains from the same sample are listed, as sequenced in a study of T cell responses to AZD1222 COVID-19 vaccine. The repertoire was sequenced with immunoSEQ multiplex PCR; TCRdb's copy has only in-frame clones and lacks some. The profile covers thousands of clones, with about 89% appearing a single time and under 6.5% taken by the ten largest. The sample here was peripheral blood, taken 28 days after the second AZD1222 dose. The receptors derive from an adult who received the AZD1222 COVID-19 vaccine.

This chain uses TRBV28 with TRBJ2-2; D perhaps matches TRBD1 (6 bases). The germline CDR1 and CDR2 sequences are MDHEN and SYDVKM. The V gene lost 5 bases and the J gene lost 6 bases, with 19 bases spanning the gap. This CDR3 comprises 16 residues. As DNA, the CDR3 is TGTGCCAGCAGTCCCCGGGGACAAGGTCTTCCCGGGGAGCTGTTTTTT. This codes for CASSPRGQGLPGELFF. Complete variable domain (other parts from reference TRBV28 and TRBJ2-2): DVKVTQSSRYLVKRTGEKVFLECVQDMDHENMFWYRQDPGLGLRLIYFSYDVKMKEKGDIPEGYSVSREKKERFSLILESASTNQTSMYLCASSPRGQGLPGELFFGEGSRLTVL.

The V call is TRBV5-5, the J call TRBJ2-3, with no clear D. Germline V gives CDR1 SGHKS, CDR2 YYEKEE (reference sequence). CDR3 length equals 13 residues. Between the trimmed V and J ends, which lost 3 bases and 2 bases, there was a span of 7 bases. In DNA, the CDR3 is TGTGCCAGCAGCTCCGACTTCACAGATACGCAGTATTTT. Its protein is CASSSDFTDTQYF.

The chain carries TRBV7-8 and TRBJ2-7; D gene ambiguous. The CDR3 has 14 residues. V was clipped by 4 bases and J by 6 bases, with 16 bases between them. The germline gives CDR1 SGHVS, CDR2 FQNEAQ. CDR3 in DNA: TGTGCCAGCAGCTCTACGAGGTCCCCGGGCGAGCAGTACTTC. It translates to CASSSTRSPGEQYF.

This chain links TRBV15 with TRBJ1-2; D possibly corresponds to TRBD1 (6 bases). CDR1 is LNHNV and CDR2 is YYDKDF in the germline V gene (reference sequence). This CDR3 has 13 amino acids. Between the trimmed V and J ends, which lost 5 bases and 7 bases, there was a span of 14 bases. This chain's CDR3 is CATSPRQDVGYTF. CDR3 in DNA: TGTGCCACCAGCCCTCGACAGGACGTTGGCTACACCTTC. Full variable domain (rest looked up from reference TRBV15 and TRBJ1-2): DAMVIQNPRYQVTQFGKPVTLSCSQTLNHNVMYWYQQKSSQAPKLLFHYYDKDFNNEADTPDNFQSRRPNTSFCFLDIRSPGLGDTAMYLCATSPRQDVGYTFGSGTRLTVV.

The chain combines TRBV11-2 with TRBJ1-1; 7 bases map to TRBD1. The CDR3 runs to 16 residues. Germline CDR1 is SGHAT and CDR2 is FQNNGV. J was trimmed by 4 bases and V by 5 bases; bases with no gene match: 13. The CDR3 loop reads CASSAGKGAFGTEAFF. The CDR3 nucleotides are TGTGCCAGCAGCGCCGGAAAGGGGGCTTTCGGCACTGAAGCTTTCTTT.

This chain links TRBV4-1 with TRBJ1-6; D gene unclear. The CDR3 runs to 16 residues. V was shortened by 1 base and J by 6 bases, with 13 bases between the two germline ends. The germline V gene encodes CDR1 MGHRA and CDR2 YSYEKL. As DNA, the CDR3 is TGCGCCAGCAGCCAAGTTCGAGGTCCCGTTAATTCACCCCTCCACTTT. This translates into CASSQVRGPVNSPLHF.

The CDR3 loop is CASSHGLAGENYEQYF. CDR3 coding DNA: TGTGCCAGCAGCCACGGACTAGCGGGGGAGAACTACGAGCAGTACTTC. This chain joins TRBV7-9 and TRBJ2-7, with TRBD2 matching 13 bases. Per the germline V gene, CDR1 is SEHNR and CDR2 is FQNEAQ (reference sequence). Unmatched junction bases numbered 7, after V lost 5 bases and J lost 3 bases. The CDR3 is 16 residues long. The full variable domain, with the rest looked up from reference TRBV7-9 and TRBJ2-7, is DTGVSQNPRHKITKRGQNVTFRCDPISEHNRLYWYRQTLGQGPEFLTYFQNEAQLEKSRLLSDRFSAERPKGSFSTLEIQRTEQGDSAMYLCASSHGLAGENYEQYFGPGTRLTVT.

The chain recombines TRBV5-4 with TRBJ2-2; D perhaps matches TRBD2 (5 bases). Per germline, CDR1 SGHNT and CDR2 YYREEE (reference sequence). The CDR3 totals 15 residues. With 4 bases removed from V and 0 bases from J, the gap between germline ends came to 10 bases. Here the CDR3 reads CASSPRDSNTGELFF. CDR3 bases: TGTGCCAGCAGCCCCCGGGATTCGAACACCGGGGAGCTGTTTTTT.

This clone appeared a single time. The gene calls are TRBV9 and TRBJ1-3, with D possibly being TRBD1 (6 bases). Between the trimmed V and J ends, which lost 2 bases and 1 base, there was a span of 16 bases. CDR3 length: 17 amino acids. Germline V CDR1 and CDR2: SGDLS, YYNGEE. CDR3 sequence: CASSVTQGIMSGNTIYF. CDR3 bases: TGTGCCAGCAGCGTCACCCAGGGGATTATGTCTGGAAACACCATATATTTT. The full variable domain, completed using reference TRBV9 and TRBJ1-3, is DSGVTQTPKHLITATGQRVTLRCSPRSGDLSVYWYQQSLDQGLQFLIQYYNGEERAKGNILERFSAQQFPDLHSELNLSSLELGDSALYFCASSVTQGIMSGNTIYFGEGSWLTVV.

V is TRBV18 and J is TRBJ2-3; 15 positions match TRBD2. Trimming took 4 bases from V and 0 from J; bases not matched to a gene: 5. CDR3 length: 18 residues. Germline CDR1 reads KGHSH; CDR2 reads LQKENI. The CDR3 loop is CASSLGTSGGTSTDTQYF. The DNA of the CDR3 is TGTGCCAGCTCACTTGGGACTAGCGGGGGGACTAGCACAGATACGCAGTATTTT.

This sequence joins TRBV7-8 and TRBJ2-1, with D perhaps assigned TRBD1 or TRBD2 (5 bases each). Germline V CDR1 and CDR2: SGHVS, FQNEAQ. This CDR3 spans 14 amino acids. V dropped 5 bases and J dropped 0 bases, with 8 bases sitting between them. The CDR3 loop reads CASSPGGSYNEQFF. CDR3 nucleotides: TGTGCCAGCAGCCCTGGGGGCTCCTACAATGAGCAGTTCTTC.

This clone was seen only once. J is TRBJ2-1 and V is TRBV3-1 (or the pseudogene TRBV3-2), with a tentative D call TRBD2 (6 bases). The germline V and J ends were trimmed by 3 bases and 9 bases, with 6 bases remaining between them. This CDR3 contains 11 residues. Germline loops: CDR1 LGHDT, CDR2 YNNKEL (reference sequence). The CDR3 DNA is TGTGCCAGCAGCCAGACTAGTGAGCAGTTCTTC. This encodes CASSQTSEQFF.

The chain links TRBV18 to TRBJ2-4; a possible D gene is TRBD2 (5 bases). The V end lost 0 bases, the J end lost 3 bases, and 12 bases lay between the germline ends. The CDR3 contains 16 residues. Germline V lookup: CDR1 KGHSH, CDR2 LQKENI. The CDR3 is CASSPPPGGGKNIQYF. The CDR3 DNA is TGTGCCAGCTCACCACCCCCAGGTGGAGGCAAAAACATTCAGTACTTC.